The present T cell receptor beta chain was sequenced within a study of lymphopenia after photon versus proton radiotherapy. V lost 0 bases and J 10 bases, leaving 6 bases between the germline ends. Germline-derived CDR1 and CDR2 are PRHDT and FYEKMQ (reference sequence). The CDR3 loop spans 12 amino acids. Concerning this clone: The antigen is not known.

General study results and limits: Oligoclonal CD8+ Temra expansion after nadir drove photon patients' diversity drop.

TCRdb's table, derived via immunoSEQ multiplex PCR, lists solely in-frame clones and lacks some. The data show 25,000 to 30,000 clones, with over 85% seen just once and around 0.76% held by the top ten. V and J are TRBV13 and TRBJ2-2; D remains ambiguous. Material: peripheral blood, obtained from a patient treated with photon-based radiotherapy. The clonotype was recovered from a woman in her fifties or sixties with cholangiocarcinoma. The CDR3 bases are TGTGCCAGCAGCTTAGGGGGTTTGGAGCTGTTTTTT. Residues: CASSLGGLELFF. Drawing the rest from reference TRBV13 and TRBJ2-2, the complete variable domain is AAGVIQSPRHLIKEKRETATLKCYPIPRHDTVYWYQQGPGQDPQFLISFYEKMQSDKGSIPDRFSAQQFSDYHSELNMSSLELGDSALYFCASSLGGLELFFGEGSRLTVL.